One and the same sample provided the 32 T cell receptor beta chains below, sequenced in a study of blood T cell repertoires in COVID-19. Some clones are missing from TCRdb's copy, which holds only in-frame ones; the method was immunoSEQ multiplex PCR. The data hold about 180,000 clones, with around 85% observed a single time. The sequenced sample was PBMCs or T cells enriched from blood (not recorded which). The receptors here all came from a man in his forties or fifties who had recovered from COVID-19.

The chain combines TRBV2 with TRBJ1-5, with TRBD1 matching over 7 bases. Germline trimming cut 1 base from V and 2 bases from J; bases unmatched to any gene: 5. Germline CDR1 reads SNHLY; CDR2 reads FYNNEI. The CDR3 sequence is 16 residues long. CDR3 sequence: CASSEVRDRRNQPQHF. In nucleotides, the CDR3 is TGTGCCAGCAGTGAAGTGAGGGACAGACGCAATCAGCCCCAGCATTTT.

The chain combines TRBV5-1 with TRBJ2-2; D call uncertain. The germline V and J ends were trimmed by 6 bases and 0 bases, with 9 bases remaining between them. CDR1 is SGHRS and CDR2 is YFSETQ in the germline V gene. CDR3 length: 14 amino acids. CDR3 amino acids: CASIETSNTGELFF. CDR3 nucleotide sequence: TGCGCCAGCATAGAGACTTCGAACACCGGGGAGCTGTTTTTT.

The V gene is TRBV12-3 or TRBV12-4, the J gene TRBJ1-1; D might be TRBD1 (5 bases). Trimming cost V 6 bases and J 5 bases, with 10 bases left between them. The CDR3 sequence is 12 residues long. In DNA form, the CDR3 reads TGTGCCAGCAGGCACACAGGAACTGAAGCTTTCTTT. Translation: CASRHTGTEAFF.

In this sample, this clone turned up a few times. V and J are TRBV11-2 and TRBJ1-2; 7 bases are shared with TRBD1. CDR3 length: 13 amino acids. CDR1 and CDR2 (germline): SGHAT, FQNNGV. The V segment lost 5 bases and the J segment 5 bases; nucleotides outside the gene matches: 5. Written as DNA, the CDR3 is TGTGCCAGCAGCCCACAGGGGACATATGGCTACACCTTC. Translation: CASSPQGTYGYTF.

The chain employs TRBV27 and TRBJ1-5, with D perhaps matching TRBD1 (5 bases). This CDR3 contains 13 residues. Germline V gives CDR1 MNHEY, CDR2 SMNVEV (reference sequence). Trimming left V 3 bases short and J 6 bases short, with 9 bases between. DNA for the CDR3: TGTGCCAGCAGTTTGGGGGGTAGTCAGCCCCAGCATTTT. Amino acid sequence: CASSLGGSQPQHF.

The chain recombines TRBV30 with TRBJ1-1; possible D gene TRBD1, 5 bases. Germline assignment: CDR1 GTSNPN and CDR2 SVGIG (reference sequence). The CDR3 consists of 13 residues. Trimming stripped 4 bases from V and 1 base from J, with 10 bases between. The DNA of the CDR3 is TGTGCCTGGACTGGGCAGGGGAACACTGAAGCTTTCTTT. This codes for CAWTGQGNTEAFF. Together with reference TRBV30 and TRBJ1-1, the CDR3 gives the full variable domain: SQTIHQWPATLVQPVGSPLSLECTVEGTSNPNLYWYRQAAGRGLQLLFYSVGIGQISSEVPQNLSASRPQDRQFILSSKKLLLSDSGFYLCAWTGQGNTEAFFGQGTRLTVV.

This chain joins TRBV30 and TRBJ2-5; 12 bases agree with TRBD2. The CDR3 spans 15 residues. Germline CDR1 and CDR2: GTSNPN and SVGIG (reference sequence). After removal of 5 bases from V and 9 bases from J, the junction contained 13 bases not matched to a gene. The CDR3 DNA follows: TGTGCCTGGTCTTGGGCTAGCGGGGGGGCATTGGCCCAGTACTTC. Amino acid sequence: CAWSWASGGALAQYF.

This clone came up once. The chain is built from TRBV29-1 and TRBJ1-5; TRBD1 matches at 9 bases. Germline V gene data show CDR1 as SQVTM and CDR2 as ANQGSEA. CDR3 length: 13 amino acids. V trimming: 4 bases; J trimming: 6 bases; junction bases outside the gene matches: 4. CDR3 region: CSVGGTGSQPQHF. CDR3 sequence (DNA): TGCAGCGTTGGGGGGACAGGGAGTCAGCCCCAGCATTTT.

The V call is TRBV9, the J call TRBJ1-2; D call uncertain. Trimming took off 1 base at V and 4 bases at J, with 14 bases between the two ends. In germline, CDR1 is SGDLS, CDR2 YYNGEE. The CDR3 consists of 15 residues. The CDR3 region has the DNA TGTGCCAGCAGCGTATCCCCCGGTACTATCTATGGCTACACCTTC. It specifies CASSVSPGTIYGYTF.

V usage is TRBV7-9 and J usage is TRBJ2-2, with 7 positions matching TRBD1. With 3 bases clipped from V and 1 base from J, the junction kept 2 bases outside the gene matches. The CDR3 sequence is 15 residues long. The germline V gene has CDR1 SEHNR and CDR2 FQNEAQ (reference sequence). CDR3 coding DNA: TGTGCCAGCAGCTTGGGACAGATGAACACCGGGGAGCTGTTTTTT. Its protein is CASSLGQMNTGELFF.

The chain carries TRBV7-3 and TRBJ2-2, with TRBD2 matching 14 bases. J lost 4 bases, V lost 0 bases, and 7 bases had no gene match. From germline, CDR1 is SGHTA and CDR2 FQGTGA. This CDR3 has 19 residues. The CDR3 sequence: CASSLTGTSGRSGTGELFF. CDR3 nucleotide sequence: TGTGCCAGCAGCTTAACTGGGACTAGCGGGAGATCTGGCACCGGGGAGCTGTTTTTT.

V is TRBV30 and J is TRBJ1-3; no clear D. V was pared by 2 bases and J by 0 bases, with 5 bases between. CDR1 is GTSNPN and CDR2 is SVGIG in the germline V gene (reference sequence). CDR3 size: 13 residues. CDR3 in amino acids: CAWSHSSGNTIYF. The CDR3 nucleotides are TGTGCCTGGAGTCATAGCTCTGGAAACACCATATATTTT.

The rearrangement links TRBV7-2 to TRBJ2-2, with D possibly matching TRBD1 (5 bases). The germline gives CDR1 SGHTA, CDR2 FQGNSA. Between the trimmed V and J ends, which lost 4 bases and 7 bases, there was a span of 19 bases. CDR3 length: 16 amino acids. The chain's CDR3 is CASSSSASRGNGELFF. Written as DNA, the CDR3 is TGTGCCAGCAGCTCCTCCGCCTCAAGGGGTAACGGGGAGCTGTTTTTT.

The rearrangement links TRBV7-9 to TRBJ1-4, with TRBD1 as a possible D gene (6 bases). The V end was cut by 5 bases, the J end by 0 bases, with 10 bases between. The CDR3 sequence is 15 residues long. Per germline, CDR1 SEHNR and CDR2 FQNEAQ (reference sequence). The CDR3 DNA follows: TGTGCCAGCAGCCTACGGACAGCAACTAATGAAAAACTGTTTTTT. This translates into CASSLRTATNEKLFF. The variable domain in full, with the rest retrieved from reference TRBV7-9 and TRBJ1-4, is DTGVSQNPRHKITKRGQNVTFRCDPISEHNRLYWYRQTLGQGPEFLTYFQNEAQLEKSRLLSDRFSAERPKGSFSTLEIQRTEQGDSAMYLCASSLRTATNEKLFFGSGTQLSVL.

This rearrangement joins TRBV7-9 to TRBJ1-6; D gene unclear. Germline V gene data show CDR1 as SEHNR and CDR2 as FQNEAQ (reference sequence). The CDR3 totals 15 residues. The ends were cut back, 4 bases at V and 7 bases at J, with 14 bases in the middle. CDR3 nucleotides: TGTGCCAGCAGCTCCGCCGCGGCCTTGAATTCACCCCTCCACTTT. Encoded protein: CASSSAAALNSPLHF.

The chain employs TRBV5-5 and TRBJ1-3, with TRBD1 matching 7 bases. The trim removed 3 bases at V and 4 bases at J, leaving 7 bases unmatched. CDR1 and CDR2 from the germline V gene are SGHKS and YYEKEE (reference sequence). The CDR3 consists of 15 residues. The CDR3 spells CASSSQGVKGNTIYF. The CDR3, as DNA: TGTGCCAGCAGCTCGCAGGGGGTTAAAGGAAACACCATATATTTT. Combining the CDR3 with reference TRBV5-5 and TRBJ1-3 gives the whole variable domain DAGVTQSPTHLIKTRGQQVTLRCSPISGHKSVSWYQQVLGQGPQFIFQYYEKEERGRGNFPDRFSARQFPNYSSELNVNALLLGDSALYLCASSSQGVKGNTIYFGEGSWLTVV.

The rearrangement joins TRBV5-4 to TRBJ1-2; 7 bases agree with TRBD1. The CDR3 extends over 14 amino acids. Germline V gene lookup returns CDR1 SGHNT and CDR2 YYREEE (reference sequence). Germline trimming cut 2 bases from V and 2 bases from J; bases unmatched to any gene: 3. Here the CDR3 reads CASSFRGRNYGYTF. DNA for the CDR3: TGTGCCAGCAGCTTTAGGGGGCGGAACTATGGCTACACCTTC.

The chain couples TRBV11-3 to TRBJ2-7, with D perhaps matching TRBD1 (6 bases). The CDR3 contains 13 residues. Per germline, CDR1 SGHNT and CDR2 YENEEA. V shed 5 bases and J shed 1 base, with 9 bases lying between them. In DNA, the CDR3 is TGTGCCAGCAGCCTACAGGGATCCTACGAGCAGTACTTC. Encoded protein: CASSLQGSYEQYF.

The genes are TRBV19 and TRBJ1-1; 7 bases line up with TRBD1. The CDR3 is 12 residues long. Germline V gene sequence: CDR1 LNHDA, CDR2 SQIVND (reference sequence). J gave up 8 bases and V 8 bases, and 8 bases lay outside the gene matches. The chain's CDR3 is CASYGTVREAFF. CDR3 coding DNA: TGTGCCAGTTATGGGACAGTTCGCGAAGCTTTCTTT.

J is TRBJ2-5 and V is TRBV3-1 (or the pseudogene TRBV3-2), with D perhaps matching TRBD2 (5 bases). The V gene lost 3 bases and the J gene lost 5 bases, with 7 bases spanning the gap. CDR1 and CDR2 (germline): LGHDT, YNNKEL (reference sequence). This CDR3 comprises 12 residues. The CDR3 DNA reads TGTGCCAGCAGCCATGCGGGTGAGACCCAGTACTTC. It specifies CASSHAGETQYF.

The gene calls are TRBV6-2 or TRBV6-3 and TRBJ2-1; 12 bases line up with TRBD2. The V and J ends lost 4 bases and 7 bases, in that order; junction bases with no gene match: 8. Germline V gene sequence: CDR1 MNHEY, CDR2 SVGEGT. The CDR3 consists of 16 residues. The CDR3 DNA reads as TGTGCCAGCAGTTTTCCACCTAGCGGGAGGGCGAATGAGCAGTTCTTC. This gives the protein CASSFPPSGRANEQFF.

The chain carries TRBV2 and TRBJ2-1, with 7 bases fitting TRBD1. The J segment lost 10 bases and the V segment lost 6 bases, leaving 9 bases of the junction unmatched. The CDR3 has 13 amino acids. CDR1 is SNHLY and CDR2 is FYNNEI in the germline V gene. CDR3 sequence: CASSRDRAREQFF. In DNA, the CDR3 is TGTGCCAGCAGCCGAGACAGGGCCCGGGAGCAGTTCTTC.

This clone appeared a single time. The chain is built from TRBV28 and TRBJ2-5; 9 bases line up with TRBD2. The germline gives CDR1 MDHEN, CDR2 SYDVKM. V lost 3 bases, J lost 0 bases, and 5 bases stayed unmatched. The CDR3 spans 16 residues. DNA for the CDR3: TGTGCCAGCAGTTTCGACACTAGCGGGTACCAAGAGACCCAGTACTTC. Protein sequence: CASSFDTSGYQETQYF.

The rearrangement joins TRBV5-1 to TRBJ1-3; D remains ambiguous. Between the trimmed V and J ends, which lost 4 bases and 2 bases, there was a span of 10 bases. This CDR3 contains 14 residues. The V gene's germline CDR1 is SGHRS and CDR2 YFSETQ. The CDR3 DNA reads as TGCGCCAGCAGCGGCGGGAGAGCTGGAAACACCATATATTTT. Translating it yields CASSGGRAGNTIYF.

This chain connects TRBV28 to TRBJ2-1; possible D gene TRBD1, 5 bases. Germline V lookup: CDR1 MDHEN, CDR2 SYDVKM. Trimming removed 5 bases at V and 5 bases at J, with 7 bases between. The CDR3 totals 12 residues. The CDR3 sequence is CASSLQDNEQFF. CDR3 bases: TGTGCCAGCAGTCTACAGGACAATGAGCAGTTCTTC.

The chain carries TRBV5-1 and TRBJ1-6, with a tentative D call TRBD1 (6 bases). This CDR3 comprises 15 residues. Trimming pared 2 bases from V and 9 bases from J, leaving 15 bases between. Germline V gene lookup returns CDR1 SGHRS and CDR2 YFSETQ. The DNA of the CDR3 is TGCGCCAGCAGCTTTGGAACAGGGTATGGTTCACCCCTCCACTTT. Its protein product is CASSFGTGYGSPLHF. The whole variable domain, filled in from reference TRBV5-1 and TRBJ1-6, reads KAGVTQTPRYLIKTRGQQVTLSCSPISGHRSVSWYQQTPGQGLQFLFEYFSETQRNKGNFPGRFSGRQFSNSRSEMNVSTLELGDSALYLCASSFGTGYGSPLHFGNGTRLTVT.

J is TRBJ1-4 and V is TRBV27; 7 nucleotides match TRBD1. The CDR3 extends over 19 amino acids. Germline CDR1 and CDR2: MNHEY and SMNVEV (reference sequence). Trimming at V came to 8 bases and at J to 5 bases, leaving 23 bases not matched to a gene. CDR3 nucleotides: TGTGCCAGCGCCCCTCAGGGGGGCCGGAGCGGAGGCCGAAATGAAAAACTGTTTTTT. Translated: CASAPQGGRSGGRNEKLFF.

The genes are TRBV11-3 and TRBJ1-1, with 8 bases matching TRBD1. V shed 0 bases, J shed 1 base, and the junction held 1 base outside the gene matches. Germline loops: CDR1 SGHNT, CDR2 YENEEA. The CDR3 extends over 15 amino acids. CDR3 DNA: TGTGCCAGCAGCTTAGAGGGACAGGCGAACACTGAAGCTTTCTTT. Its translation: CASSLEGQANTEAFF.

The chain is built from TRBV19 and TRBJ1-2; D gene uncertain. This CDR3 spans 13 amino acids. V was trimmed by 3 bases and J by 6 bases, leaving 11 bases between them. CDR1 is LNHDA, CDR2 SQIVND, per germline (reference sequence). CDR3 sequence reads: CASSIIGRDGYTF. In DNA, the CDR3 is TGTGCCAGTAGTATCATAGGGAGGGATGGCTACACCTTC.

The gene calls are TRBV11-2 and TRBJ2-7; perhaps TRBD2 as D (5 bases). Trimming took off 1 base at V and 3 bases at J, with 13 bases between the two ends. CDR1 is SGHAT, CDR2 FQNNGV, per germline. This CDR3 is built from 15 residues. CDR3 in DNA: TGTGCCAGCAGCTTAGGGGTGCCCGGGGTCTACGAGCAGTACTTC. Residues: CASSLGVPGVYEQYF. Together with reference TRBV11-2 and TRBJ2-7, the CDR3 gives the full variable domain: EAGVAQSPRYKIIEKRQSVAFWCNPISGHATLYWYQQILGQGPKLLIQFQNNGVVDDSQLPKDRFSAERLKGVDSTLKIQPAKLEDSAVYLCASSLGVPGVYEQYFGPGTRLTVT.

J is TRBJ2-1 and V is TRBV6-5; 8 bases fit TRBD2. This CDR3 region has 15 residues. The junction had 9 bases not matched to a gene; V was cut back by 7 bases and J by 4 bases. The germline V gene encodes CDR1 MNHEY and CDR2 SVGAGI. Here the CDR3 reads CASNPAGGGYNEQFF. For the CDR3, the DNA is TGTGCCAGCAACCCGGCCGGGGGGGGATACAATGAGCAGTTCTTC.

CDR3 DNA: TGTGCCAGCACCCCGAGCACTGAAGCTTTCTTT. Translating it yields CASTPSTEAFF. The chain employs TRBV12-3 or TRBV12-4 and TRBJ1-1; D unresolved. Trimming left V 7 bases short and J 4 bases short, with 7 bases between. This CDR3 comprises 11 residues.